The rows below give T cell receptor beta chains drawn from one sample of a study of OX40 agonist ivuxolimab in advanced cancers. Sequenced by immunoSEQ multiplex PCR; TCRdb stores in-frame clones only, minus some. The sample gives more than 40,000 clones, 88% of which show up once; roughly 54% is in the top ten. The sample in question was CD4+ or CD8+ T cells sorted from blood, obtained in a trial of the OX40 agonist ivuxolimab. The receptors shown here come from an adult with an advanced solid tumor such as melanoma, head and neck, liver or kidney cancer. CDR3s include the opening cysteine and the closing phenylalanine or tryptophan. The order of the fields is V gene, clone size, J gene, D gene, CDR3 DNA, CDR3 protein. A D gene is named only where the DNA matches it firmly. Clone size appears in some rows only: once, few, many, or a class for an expanded clone.

v_gene: TRBV19; abundance: few; j_gene: TRBJ1-5; d_gene: .; CDR3nt: TGTGCCAGTAGTTGGCAGGATCCACACAATCAGCCCCAGCATTTT; CDR3aa: CASSWQDPHNQPQHF
v_gene: TRBV7-9; abundance: .; j_gene: TRBJ1-2; d_gene: TRBD1; CDR3nt: TGTGCCAGCAGCCAAGAACGGGACAGGGGGCTTACCGTCTATGGCTACACCTTC; CDR3aa: CASSQERDRGLTVYGYTF
v_gene: TRBV19; abundance: .; j_gene: TRBJ2-1; d_gene: TRBD1; CDR3nt: TGTGCCAGTACCAGGGGGATCGACAATGAGCAGTTCTTC; CDR3aa: CASTRGIDNEQFF
v_gene: TRBV28; abundance: .; j_gene: TRBJ2-5; d_gene: TRBD2; CDR3nt: TGTGCCAGCAGTTTTCAGGCGGGGGGGTACCAAGAGACCCAGTACTTC; CDR3aa: CASSFQAGGYQETQYF
v_gene: TRBV19; abundance: .; j_gene: TRBJ1-5; d_gene: .; CDR3nt: TGTGCCTCTCCCCCCGGGGACGGAAATCAGCCCCAGCATTTT; CDR3aa: CASPPGDGNQPQHF
v_gene: TRBV5-4; abundance: .; j_gene: TRBJ2-3; d_gene: .; CDR3nt: TGTGCCAGCACCCCCCAGAGCACAGATACGCAGTATTTT; CDR3aa: CASTPQSTDTQYF
v_gene: TRBV5-1; abundance: .; j_gene: TRBJ2-1; d_gene: .; CDR3nt: TGCGCCAGCAGCCCCCGGGGCATCTCCTACAATGAGCAGTTCTTC; CDR3aa: CASSPRGISYNEQFF
v_gene: TRBV4-1; abundance: once; j_gene: TRBJ2-7; d_gene: .; CDR3nt: TGCGCCAGCAGCCAAGGGGGGGTCTACGAGCAGTACTTC; CDR3aa: CASSQGGVYEQYF
v_gene: TRBV5-6; abundance: .; j_gene: TRBJ2-5; d_gene: .; CDR3nt: TGTGCCAGCAGCTACCAGTACTCTAAAAGTTCGACCCAGTACTTC; CDR3aa: CASSYQYSKSSTQYF
v_gene: TRBV27; abundance: .; j_gene: TRBJ1-2; d_gene: .; CDR3nt: TGTGCCAGCAGTTCAGGGCAGGCTAACTATGGCTACACCTTC; CDR3aa: CASSSGQANYGYTF
v_gene: TRBV5-1; abundance: .; j_gene: TRBJ2-7; d_gene: .; CDR3nt: TGCGCCAGCAGCCTGACCGGTATGTCCCACGAGCAGTACTTC; CDR3aa: CASSLTGMSHEQYF
v_gene: TRBV7-9; abundance: .; j_gene: TRBJ2-3; d_gene: .; CDR3nt: TGTGCCAGCAGCCCCCCGGCAATGGCCTCCTACACAGATACGCAGTATTTT; CDR3aa: CASSPPAMASYTDTQYF
v_gene: TRBV28; abundance: .; j_gene: TRBJ2-7; d_gene: .; CDR3nt: TGTGCCAGCAGTTTGAACAGGGATAGCTACGAGCAGTACTTC; CDR3aa: CASSLNRDSYEQYF
v_gene: TRBV6-1; abundance: .; j_gene: TRBJ1-6; d_gene: .; CDR3nt: TGTGCCAGCACCCTGATCGGCTCCTATAATTCACCCCTCCACTTT; CDR3aa: CASTLIGSYNSPLHF
v_gene: TRBV27; abundance: .; j_gene: TRBJ2-6; d_gene: .; CDR3nt: TGTGCCAGCAGTTTATCGGCGGGGACTGGGGCCAACGTCCTGACTTTC; CDR3aa: CASSLSAGTGANVLTF
v_gene: TRBV30; abundance: .; j_gene: TRBJ2-1; d_gene: .; CDR3nt: TGTGCCTGGAGCCGAAACGGGGTTGAGCAGTTCTTC; CDR3aa: CAWSRNGVEQFF
v_gene: TRBV29-1; abundance: once; j_gene: TRBJ2-1; d_gene: .; CDR3nt: TGCAGCGTTACTTCTAGCGATGAGCAGTTCTTC; CDR3aa: CSVTSSDEQFF
v_gene: TRBV19; abundance: .; j_gene: TRBJ2-3; d_gene: TRBD2; CDR3nt: TGTGCCAGTACCCCTGCTATGGCGGGGGGTAAAGATACGCAGTATTTT; CDR3aa: CASTPAMAGGKDTQYF
v_gene: TRBV7-9; abundance: .; j_gene: TRBJ2-1; d_gene: TRBD1; CDR3nt: TGTGCCAGCCTCGACAGGGGGCCCTACAATGAGCAGTTCTTC; CDR3aa: CASLDRGPYNEQFF
v_gene: TRBV6-5; abundance: .; j_gene: TRBJ2-5; d_gene: .; CDR3nt: TGTGCCAGCAGGGATACAGGGCAGGAGACCCAGTACTTC; CDR3aa: CASRDTGQETQYF
v_gene: TRBV14; abundance: .; j_gene: TRBJ1-2; d_gene: .; CDR3nt: TGTGCCAGCAGCAGGGGAACCTATGGCTACACCTTC; CDR3aa: CASSRGTYGYTF
v_gene: TRBV29-1; abundance: once; j_gene: TRBJ2-5; d_gene: .; CDR3nt: TGCAGCGTTGAAGTGAACCAAGAGACCCAGTACTTC; CDR3aa: CSVEVNQETQYF
v_gene: TRBV5-4; abundance: .; j_gene: TRBJ1-1; d_gene: TRBD1; CDR3nt: TGTGCCAGCACCCCCGGACAGGGTAGTTCGGGCGCTTTCTTT; CDR3aa: CASTPGQGSSGAFF
v_gene: TRBV27; abundance: .; j_gene: TRBJ2-1; d_gene: TRBD1; CDR3nt: TGTGCCAGCAGTTTTCCGACAGGGGGCTCTTACAATGAGCAGTTCTTC; CDR3aa: CASSFPTGGSYNEQFF
v_gene: TRBV21-1; abundance: .; j_gene: TRBJ2-2; d_gene: .; CDR3nt: TGTGCCAGCAGCACCCGGACAGGGAGCGGCGGGGAGCTGTTTTTT; CDR3aa: CASSTRTGSGGELFF
v_gene: TRBV11-3; abundance: .; j_gene: TRBJ2-7; d_gene: TRBD1; CDR3nt: TGTGCCAGCAGCTTTGGGGGACAGGGGTGGAACGAGCAGTACTTC; CDR3aa: CASSFGGQGWNEQYF
v_gene: TRBV5-6; abundance: .; j_gene: TRBJ1-2; d_gene: TRBD1; CDR3nt: TGTGCCAGCAGCTTATACTTAACAGGGGGCTATGGCTACACCTTC; CDR3aa: CASSLYLTGGYGYTF
v_gene: TRBV5-1; abundance: once; j_gene: TRBJ2-1; d_gene: TRBD1; CDR3nt: TGCGCCAGCAGCCCCGACAGGGAAAATGAGCAGTTCTTC; CDR3aa: CASSPDRENEQFF
v_gene: TRBV28; abundance: .; j_gene: TRBJ1-2; d_gene: .; CDR3nt: TGTGCCAGCAGTTATGACACCTATGGCTACACCTTC; CDR3aa: CASSYDTYGYTF
v_gene: TRBV4-3; abundance: once; j_gene: TRBJ1-3; d_gene: .; CDR3nt: TGCGCCAGCAGCCAAGGAAACACCATATATTTT; CDR3aa: CASSQGNTIYF
v_gene: TRBV7-2; abundance: .; j_gene: TRBJ1-4; d_gene: .; CDR3nt: TGTGCCAACAGCTTAGGGGGGGACGCGCATGAAAAACTGTTTTTT; CDR3aa: CANSLGGDAHEKLFF
v_gene: TRBV7-6; abundance: .; j_gene: TRBJ1-1; d_gene: .; CDR3nt: TGTGCCAGCAGCCGGAATTGGGGGAACACTGAAGCTTTCTTT; CDR3aa: CASSRNWGNTEAFF
v_gene: TRBV29-1; abundance: .; j_gene: TRBJ2-3; d_gene: .; CDR3nt: TGCAGCGTTGAAGGACTAGAGCTCACAGATACGCAGTATTTT; CDR3aa: CSVEGLELTDTQYF
v_gene: TRBV29-1; abundance: .; j_gene: TRBJ2-2; d_gene: .; CDR3nt: TGCAGCGGCACCGGGACGAACACCGGGGAGCTGTTTTTT; CDR3aa: CSGTGTNTGELFF
v_gene: TRBV5-5; abundance: .; j_gene: TRBJ2-2; d_gene: TRBD1; CDR3nt: TGTGCCAGCAGGCCGGGACAGGTGAACACCGGGGAGCTGTTTTTT; CDR3aa: CASRPGQVNTGELFF
v_gene: TRBV28; abundance: .; j_gene: TRBJ1-2; d_gene: .; CDR3nt: TGTGCCAGCAGTTTGGGGGGGGCGATCTATGGCTACACCTTC; CDR3aa: CASSLGGAIYGYTF
v_gene: TRBV4-3; abundance: .; j_gene: TRBJ2-6; d_gene: TRBD2; CDR3nt: TGCGCCAGCAGCCAAGCAAGCGGGGGGGTATCTGGGGCCAACGTCCTGACTTTC; CDR3aa: CASSQASGGVSGANVLTF
v_gene: TRBV9; abundance: few; j_gene: TRBJ1-1; d_gene: TRBD1; CDR3nt: TGTGCCAGCAGGACAGGGGAATCTGAAGCTTTCTTT; CDR3aa: CASRTGESEAFF
v_gene: TRBV28; abundance: .; j_gene: TRBJ2-7; d_gene: .; CDR3nt: TGTGCCAGCCTACCTACAGGGCTTTCCCTCGAGCAGTACTTC; CDR3aa: CASLPTGLSLEQYF
v_gene: TRBV4-1; abundance: .; j_gene: TRBJ2-5; d_gene: .; CDR3nt: TGCGCCAGCAGCCAAGAATTACGGATACAGGAGACCCAGTACTTC; CDR3aa: CASSQELRIQETQYF
v_gene: TRBV7-8; abundance: once; j_gene: TRBJ2-5; d_gene: TRBD2; CDR3nt: TGTGCCAGCAGCGCCTCTAGCGGGGGGGCCTGGGAGACCCAGTACTTC; CDR3aa: CASSASSGGAWETQYF
v_gene: TRBV9; abundance: .; j_gene: TRBJ1-1; d_gene: .; CDR3nt: TGTGCCAGCAGCCCGTCGCAGGGCGGTAGGAACACTGAAGCTTTCTTT; CDR3aa: CASSPSQGGRNTEAFF
v_gene: TRBV10-3; abundance: .; j_gene: TRBJ2-5; d_gene: TRBD1; CDR3nt: TGTGCCATCAGACCGTCCGGGACAGGGGGCTGGGAGACCCAGTACTTC; CDR3aa: CAIRPSGTGGWETQYF
v_gene: TRBV9; abundance: .; j_gene: TRBJ2-4; d_gene: .; CDR3nt: TGTGCCAGCAGCGTAGATCTGGGATCAGCCAAAAACATTCAGTACTTC; CDR3aa: CASSVDLGSAKNIQYF
v_gene: TRBV4-1; abundance: .; j_gene: TRBJ2-2; d_gene: TRBD1; CDR3nt: TGCGCCAGCAGCATGGACAGGGGCGACACCGGGGAGCTGTTTTTT; CDR3aa: CASSMDRGDTGELFF
v_gene: TRBV13; abundance: .; j_gene: TRBJ2-3; d_gene: TRBD2; CDR3nt: TGTGCCAGCAGCTTAAGAGGCGGGGGGGCAACAGATACGCAGTATTTT; CDR3aa: CASSLRGGGATDTQYF
v_gene: TRBV11-2; abundance: .; j_gene: TRBJ2-1; d_gene: TRBD2; CDR3nt: TGTGCCAGCATCCCGGCGGCGGCTAGCGGCTTTACTTCCTACAATGAGCAGTTCTTC; CDR3aa: CASIPAAASGFTSYNEQFF
v_gene: TRBV6-1; abundance: .; j_gene: TRBJ1-1; d_gene: TRBD1; CDR3nt: TGTGCCAGCAACGCGCAGGGGGCAATCACTGAAGCTTTCTTT; CDR3aa: CASNAQGAITEAFF
v_gene: TRBV5-1; abundance: .; j_gene: TRBJ2-3; d_gene: TRBD1; CDR3nt: TGCGCCAGCAGCAGACAGGGGGGGATAGATACGCAGTATTTT; CDR3aa: CASSRQGGIDTQYF
v_gene: TRBV28; abundance: .; j_gene: TRBJ2-5; d_gene: TRBD2; CDR3nt: TGTGCCAGCAGCCATCCGACTAGCGGGGGGGAAGAGACCCAGTACTTC; CDR3aa: CASSHPTSGGEETQYF
v_gene: TRBV19; abundance: once; j_gene: TRBJ1-1; d_gene: TRBD1; CDR3nt: TGTGCCAGTAGTATGGACAGGCGGATGAACACTGAAGCTTTCTTT; CDR3aa: CASSMDRRMNTEAFF
v_gene: TRBV10-3; abundance: .; j_gene: TRBJ1-1; d_gene: TRBD1; CDR3nt: TGTGCCATCAGCCTGGACAGGGTGGCTGAAGCTTTCTTT; CDR3aa: CAISLDRVAEAFF
v_gene: TRBV6-1; abundance: once; j_gene: TRBJ2-7; d_gene: .; CDR3nt: TGTGCCAGCAATCATCGACAGGTGCCGATCTACGAGCAGTACTTC; CDR3aa: CASNHRQVPIYEQYF
v_gene: TRBV5-6; abundance: .; j_gene: TRBJ2-7; d_gene: .; CDR3nt: TGTGCCAGCAGCTCGTTGGCAGCAAGGTACGAGCAGTACTTC; CDR3aa: CASSSLAARYEQYF
v_gene: TRBV18; abundance: .; j_gene: TRBJ1-2; d_gene: .; CDR3nt: TGTGCCAGCTCACCAGGCGCGGGCCCTAGGGGCTACACCTTC; CDR3aa: CASSPGAGPRGYTF